This entry features one T cell receptor (beta chain) sequence. Antigen specificity is unknown. The CDR3 is made up of 15 amino acids. V lost 7 bases to trimming and J lost 0 bases; unmatched junction nucleotides: 5. Germline lookup yields CDR1 LNHDA and CDR2 SQIVND (reference sequence). This entry is derived from a study of T cell repertoires in cytomegalovirus infection. Study as a whole: Public TCR beta signature analysis indicated the presence of both CMV infection and matching HLA type. Study conclusions and caveats: Carriers of CMV and the relevant HLA type were discriminated by public TCR beta frequency. It was HLA-C-restricted CMV-specific TCR beta clonotypes that dominated the response ex vivo.

MiXCR, run by TCRdb on the reads, gives a single entry per CDR3 protein. The data show about 300,000 distinct CDR3 sequences, about a tenth seen once. The V and J genes are TRBV19 and TRBJ1-1, with 10 bases fitting TRBD1. The source of this sequence is a human donor in good health (CMV status not recorded). Some clones in this sample may be carry-over from other donors' samples. The source material was PBMCs. CDR3 protein: CASTLGQGLNTEAFF. The CDR3, as DNA: TGTGCCAGTACCTTGGGACAGGGGTTGAACACTGAAGCTTTCTTT.